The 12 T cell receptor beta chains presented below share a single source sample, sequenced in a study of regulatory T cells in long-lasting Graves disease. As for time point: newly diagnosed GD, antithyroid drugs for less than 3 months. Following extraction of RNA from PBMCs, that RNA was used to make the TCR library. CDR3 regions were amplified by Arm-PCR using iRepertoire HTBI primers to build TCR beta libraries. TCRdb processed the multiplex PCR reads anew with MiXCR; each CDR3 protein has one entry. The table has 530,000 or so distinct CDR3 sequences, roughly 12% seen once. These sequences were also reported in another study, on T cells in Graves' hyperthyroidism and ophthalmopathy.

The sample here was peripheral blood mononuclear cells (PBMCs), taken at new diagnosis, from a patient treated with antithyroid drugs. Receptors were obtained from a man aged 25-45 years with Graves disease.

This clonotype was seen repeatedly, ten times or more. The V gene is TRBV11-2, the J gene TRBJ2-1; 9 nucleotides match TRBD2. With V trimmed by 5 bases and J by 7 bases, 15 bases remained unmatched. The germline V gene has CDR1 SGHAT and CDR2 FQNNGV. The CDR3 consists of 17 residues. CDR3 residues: CASSPLRGGGRANEQFF. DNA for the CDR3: TGTGCCAGCAGCCCCCTCCGGGGGGGCGGGAGGGCGAATGAGCAGTTCTTC.

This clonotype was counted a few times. DNA of the CDR3: TGTGCCATCAGTGCGGGACACCAACTAGAAGAGCAGTACTTC. Its translation is CAISAGHQLEEQYF. The genes are TRBV10-3 and TRBJ2-7; D may be TRBD1 (6 bases). The V gene lost 4 bases and the J gene lost 7 bases, with 17 bases spanning the gap. The CDR3 contains 14 residues. The V gene's germline CDR1 is ENHRY and CDR2 SYGVKD.

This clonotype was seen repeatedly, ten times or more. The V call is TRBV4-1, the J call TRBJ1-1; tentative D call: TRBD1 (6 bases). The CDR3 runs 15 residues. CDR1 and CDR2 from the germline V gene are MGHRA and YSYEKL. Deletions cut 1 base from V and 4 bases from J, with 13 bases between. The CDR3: CASSQVRGATTEAFF. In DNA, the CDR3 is TGCGCCAGCAGCCAAGTCCGGGGGGCGACCACTGAAGCTTTCTTT.

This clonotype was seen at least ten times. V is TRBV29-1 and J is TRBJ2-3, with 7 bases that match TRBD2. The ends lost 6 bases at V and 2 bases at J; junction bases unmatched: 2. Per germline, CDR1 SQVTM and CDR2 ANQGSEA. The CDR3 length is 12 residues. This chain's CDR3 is CSVGGDTDTQYF. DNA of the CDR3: TGCAGCGTGGGGGGGGACACAGATACGCAGTATTTT.

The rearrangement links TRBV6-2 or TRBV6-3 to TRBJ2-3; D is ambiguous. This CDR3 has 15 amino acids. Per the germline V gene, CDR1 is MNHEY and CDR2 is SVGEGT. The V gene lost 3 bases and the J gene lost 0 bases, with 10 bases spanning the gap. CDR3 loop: CASSYRSSSTDTQYF. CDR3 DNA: TGTGCCAGCAGTTATAGGTCCTCTAGCACAGATACGCAGTATTTT.

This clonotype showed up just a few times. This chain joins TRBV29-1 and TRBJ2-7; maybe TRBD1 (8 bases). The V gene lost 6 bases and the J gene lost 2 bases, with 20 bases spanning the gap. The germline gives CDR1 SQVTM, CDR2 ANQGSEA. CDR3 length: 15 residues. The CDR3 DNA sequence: TGCAGCGTCGATCTACAGGGGGGGAATACCTACGAGCAGTACTTC. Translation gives CSVDLQGGNTYEQYF.

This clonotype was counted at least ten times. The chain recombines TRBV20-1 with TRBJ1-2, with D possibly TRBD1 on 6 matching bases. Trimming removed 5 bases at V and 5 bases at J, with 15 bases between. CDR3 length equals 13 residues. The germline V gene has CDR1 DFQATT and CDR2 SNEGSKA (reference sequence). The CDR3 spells CSAEGQQRYGYTF. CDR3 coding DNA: TGCAGTGCTGAAGGACAGCAAAGATATGGCTACACCTTC.

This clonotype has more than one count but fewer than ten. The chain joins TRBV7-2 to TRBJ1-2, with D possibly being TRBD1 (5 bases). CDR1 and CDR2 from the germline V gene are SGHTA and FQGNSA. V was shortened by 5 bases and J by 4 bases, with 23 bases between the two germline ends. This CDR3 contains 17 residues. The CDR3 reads CASSPSFRDLLSYGYTF. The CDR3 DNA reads TGTGCCAGCAGCCCTTCCTTCCGGGACCTTCTCTCCTATGGCTACACCTTC.

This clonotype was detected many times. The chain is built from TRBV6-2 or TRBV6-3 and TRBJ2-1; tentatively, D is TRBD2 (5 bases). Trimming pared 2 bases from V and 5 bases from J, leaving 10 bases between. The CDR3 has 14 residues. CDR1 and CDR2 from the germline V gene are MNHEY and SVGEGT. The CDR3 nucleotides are TGTGCCAGCAGTTACGTAGGGAGCCACAATGAGCAGTTCTTC. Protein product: CASSYVGSHNEQFF.

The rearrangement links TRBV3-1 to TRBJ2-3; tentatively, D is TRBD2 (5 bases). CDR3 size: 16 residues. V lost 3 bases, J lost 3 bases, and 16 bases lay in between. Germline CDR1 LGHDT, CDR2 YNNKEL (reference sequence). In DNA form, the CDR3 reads TGTGCCAGCAGCCAGGTTTCGGGGAGTGGGACAGATACGCAGTATTTT. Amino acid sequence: CASSQVSGSGTDTQYF.

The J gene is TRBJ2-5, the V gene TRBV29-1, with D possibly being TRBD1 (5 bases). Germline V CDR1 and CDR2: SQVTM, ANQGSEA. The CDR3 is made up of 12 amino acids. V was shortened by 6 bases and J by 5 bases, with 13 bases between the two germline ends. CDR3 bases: TGCAGCGTCGGACCAGGGTGGGAGACCCAGTACTTC. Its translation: CSVGPGWETQYF.

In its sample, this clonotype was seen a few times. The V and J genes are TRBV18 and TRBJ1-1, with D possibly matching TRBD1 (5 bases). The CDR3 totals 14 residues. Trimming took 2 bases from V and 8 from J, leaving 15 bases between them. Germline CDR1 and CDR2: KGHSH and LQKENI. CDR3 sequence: CASSPVKGLEEAFF. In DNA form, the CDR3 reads TGTGCCAGCTCACCAGTGAAGGGGCTCGAAGAAGCTTTCTTT.